These 25 T cell receptor beta chains were sequenced from one sample in a study of T-cell reconstitution after alpha-beta-depleted transplantation in children. The library targeted TCRbeta and was prepared with unique molecular identifiers. TCRdb used MiXCR to reprocess the PCR reads, holding one entry per CDR3 protein. The sample records around 800,000 distinct CDR3 sequences, 15% to 20% being singletons. Material: PBMCs, mostly from graft donor cells, obtained 360 days after TCRalphabeta/CD19-depleted stem cell transplant. These receptors were obtained from a male patient between 5 and 17 years old who had a stem cell transplant for acute lymphoblastic leukemia, so the T cells may come from the graft donor.

V gene TRBV7-9 combines with J gene TRBJ2-1; 7 bases are a match to TRBD2. The J segment lost 2 bases and the V segment lost 5 bases, leaving 12 bases of the junction unmatched. Germline CDR1 and CDR2: SEHNR and FQNEAQ (reference sequence). The CDR3 runs 17 residues. The CDR3 region is CASSPIGGLAAYNEQFF. CDR3 bases: TGTGCCAGCAGCCCTATAGGTGGGCTAGCGGCCTACAATGAGCAGTTCTTC.

The DNA for the CDR3 is TGTGCCACCAGGGGCGTGCAAGAGACCCAGTACTTC. This gives the protein CATRGVQETQYF. V usage is TRBV24-1 and J usage is TRBJ2-5; D is undetermined. The V end lost 7 bases, the J end lost 2 bases, and 7 bases lay between the germline ends. This CDR3 contains 12 residues. CDR1 is KGHDR and CDR2 is SFDVKD in the germline V gene.

The CDR3 is CASFGLASASYEQYF. The CDR3 nucleotides are TGCGCCAGCTTCGGGCTAGCGTCAGCCTCCTACGAGCAGTACTTC. The chain employs TRBV5-1 and TRBJ2-7, with a weak D call TRBD2 (6 bases). The V end was cut by 7 bases, the J end by 0 bases, with 17 bases between. CDR3 length: 15 amino acids. The germline gives CDR1 SGHRS, CDR2 YFSETQ.

This clonotype was observed many times. The V gene is TRBV18, the J gene TRBJ2-1; 11 bases are shared with TRBD2. Germline-derived CDR1 and CDR2 are KGHSH and LQKENI. J lost 2 bases, V lost 0 bases, and 3 bases had no gene match. This CDR3 comprises 17 residues. For the CDR3, the DNA is TGTGCCAGCTCACCACCCCTTAGCGGGAGGGCCTACAATGAGCAGTTCTTC. Its protein product is CASSPPLSGRAYNEQFF.

V is TRBV12-3 or TRBV12-4 and J is TRBJ1-5, with D uncertain. This CDR3 has 13 residues. V was pared by 7 bases and J by 2 bases, with 9 bases between. CDR3 sequence: CASNLDGNQPQHF. Written as DNA, the CDR3 is TGTGCCAGCAACCTGGACGGCAATCAGCCCCAGCATTTT.

V is TRBV27 and J is TRBJ1-1; D possibly corresponds to TRBD1 (5 bases). Germline assignment: CDR1 MNHEY and CDR2 SMNVEV (reference sequence). The CDR3 extends over 15 amino acids. V was pared by 6 bases and J by 5 bases, with 19 bases between. Here the CDR3 reads CASSIGTPRGTEAFF. CDR3 sequence (DNA): TGTGCCAGCAGCATAGGGACGCCCCGGGGGACTGAAGCTTTCTTT.

This chain uses TRBV5-1 with TRBJ2-1; D gene unclear. This CDR3 comprises 12 residues. CDR1 is SGHRS, CDR2 YFSETQ, per germline. Trimming stripped 1 base from V and 8 bases from J, with 7 bases between. The CDR3 nucleotides are TGCGCCAGCAGCTTGAACCGAGATGAGCAGTTCTTC. It specifies CASSLNRDEQFF. The whole variable domain, remainder taken from reference TRBV5-1 and TRBJ2-1, is KAGVTQTPRYLIKTRGQQVTLSCSPISGHRSVSWYQQTPGQGLQFLFEYFSETQRNKGNFPGRFSGRQFSNSRSEMNVSTLELGDSALYLCASSLNRDEQFFGPGTRLTVL.

The J gene is TRBJ2-1, the V gene TRBV7-2; TRBD2 is a possible D gene (7 bases). The CDR3 has 17 amino acids. CDR1 is SGHTA, CDR2 FQGNSA, per germline. Trimming took 3 bases from V and 4 from J, leaving 19 bases between them. CDR3 DNA: TGTGCCAGCAGCTTTCCCCTCGGGGGCGGGAGTTACAATGAGCAGTTCTTC. It translates to CASSFPLGGGSYNEQFF.

The J gene is TRBJ1-2, the V gene TRBV18; 7 bases map to TRBD1. V gave up 1 base and J gave up 6 bases; unmatched junction bases: 11. Germline CDR1 is KGHSH and CDR2 is LQKENI. The length of the CDR3 is 16 residues. CDR3 DNA: TGTGCCAGCTCACCACTCCTACAGGGGATGGAGGATGGCTACACCTTC. This sequence encodes CASSPLLQGMEDGYTF.

The rearrangement links TRBV20-1 to TRBJ1-5, with a weak D call TRBD1 (6 bases). CDR1 and CDR2 from the germline V gene are DFQATT and SNEGSKA (reference sequence). The CDR3 is made up of 13 amino acids. V dropped 0 bases and J dropped 4 bases, with 7 bases sitting between them. CDR3 sequence: CSARETGNQPQHF. The CDR3 DNA reads as TGCAGTGCTAGAGAAACAGGGAATCAGCCCCAGCATTTT.

This clonotype has a count of ten or more. The CDR3 bases are TGTGCCAGCAGCTTAGAAACTTACTTCGGGACTCGACGTTACAATGAGCAGTTCTTC. It is translated as CASSLETYFGTRRYNEQFF. V gene TRBV7-8 combines with J gene TRBJ2-1; D might be TRBD2 (6 bases). Looked up from germline, CDR1 is SGHVS and CDR2 is FQNEAQ. This CDR3 spans 19 amino acids. Deletions cut 1 base from V and 4 bases from J, with 23 bases between.

CDR3: CSAYRSGRSNEQFF. The CDR3 nucleotides read TGCAGCGCGTATCGTAGCGGGAGGAGTAATGAGCAGTTCTTC. The J gene is TRBJ2-1, the V gene TRBV29-1; TRBD2 matches at 10 bases. CDR3 length: 14 amino acids. Per the germline V gene, CDR1 is SQVTM and CDR2 is ANQGSEA. Trimming removed 7 bases from V and 7 bases from J; junction bases left unmatched: 10.

This clonotype has only a few counts. The chain is built from TRBV15 and TRBJ1-2; D not certain. Germline V gene data show CDR1 as LNHNV and CDR2 as YYDKDF (reference sequence). The CDR3 runs 16 residues. Trimming removed 1 base from V and 8 bases from J, with 20 bases in between. CDR3 amino acids: CATSRAQSGYRGGYTF. CDR3 bases: TGTGCCACCAGCAGAGCCCAGAGCGGATACCGAGGGGGCTACACCTTC. Based on the CDR3 plus reference TRBV15 and TRBJ1-2, the full variable domain is DAMVIQNPRYQVTQFGKPVTLSCSQTLNHNVMYWYQQKSSQAPKLLFHYYDKDFNNEADTPDNFQSRRPNTSFCFLDIRSPGLGDTAMYLCATSRAQSGYRGGYTFGSGTRLTVV.

This clonotype showed up just a few times. V usage is TRBV29-1 and J usage is TRBJ2-6, with D hard to call. Germline CDR1 is SQVTM and CDR2 is ANQGSEA. V shed 1 base and J shed 0 bases, with 7 bases lying between them. This CDR3 has 15 amino acids. DNA for the CDR3: TGCAGCGTTGAAGGGACGGCCTCTGGGGCCAACGTCCTGACTTTC. Residues: CSVEGTASGANVLTF.

This clonotype has a handful of counts. The CDR3 here is CAISERDCRLVSSNQPQHF. The CDR3 DNA sequence: TGTGCCATCAGTGAGCGGGACTGTCGCCTGGTTTCTAGCAATCAGCCCCAGCATTTT. The chain joins TRBV10-3 to TRBJ1-5; perhaps TRBD1 as D (5 bases). Germline-derived CDR1 and CDR2 are ENHRY and SYGVKD. This CDR3 comprises 19 residues. V shed 2 bases and J shed 0 bases, with 20 bases lying between them.

This chain joins TRBV24-1 and TRBJ2-3; no firm D call. The length of the CDR3 is 14 residues. Germline loops: CDR1 KGHDR, CDR2 SFDVKD. V dropped 5 bases and J dropped 3 bases, with 11 bases sitting between them. CDR3 sequence (DNA): TGTGCCACCAGTGGGGATGGCGCAACAGATACGCAGTATTTT. It specifies CATSGDGATDTQYF.

The V and J genes are TRBV5-1 and TRBJ2-5; perhaps D is TRBD1 or TRBD2 (5 bases each). In germline, CDR1 is SGHRS, CDR2 YFSETQ. The CDR3 consists of 15 residues. V was trimmed by 1 base and J by 3 bases, leaving 13 bases between them. CDR3 in DNA: TGCGCCAGCAGCTTGCGACCGGGGCCTGAAGAGACCCAGTACTTC. It codes for CASSLRPGPEETQYF.

This clonotype was counted many times. The chain combines TRBV21-1 with TRBJ2-5; the D segment call TRBD1 is taken from the table without a DNA check. TRBV21-1 counts as a pseudogene. This CDR3 region has 13 residues. Written as DNA, the CDR3 is TGTGCCAGCAGCGACAGATACCAAGAGACCCAGTACTTC. It translates to CASSDRYQETQYF.

In its sample, this clonotype was seen a few times. The CDR3 region is CASSLTAGGLREQFF. The DNA of the CDR3 is TGTGCCAGCAGCTTAACAGCGGGAGGGCTTCGAGAGCAGTTCTTC. The V and J genes are TRBV13 and TRBJ2-1, with 10 bases fitting TRBD2. After removal of 2 bases from V and 10 bases from J, the junction contained 8 bases not matched to a gene. The CDR3 has 15 residues. Germline loops: CDR1 PRHDT, CDR2 FYEKMQ (reference sequence).

This clonotype was seen more than once but under ten times. The chain employs TRBV10-2 and TRBJ2-3, with D possibly being TRBD1 (6 bases). This CDR3 is 15 amino acids long. Trimming took off 8 bases at V and 3 bases at J, with 18 bases between the two ends. Germline CDR1 and CDR2: WSHSY and SAAADI. The CDR3 is CASGTPIGRTDTQYF. CDR3 DNA: TGCGCCAGCGGGACACCCATCGGACGTACAGATACGCAGTATTTT.

The chain joins TRBV15 to TRBJ2-7; 10 nucleotides line up with TRBD2. Germline assignment: CDR1 LNHNV and CDR2 YYDKDF (reference sequence). The CDR3 has 13 residues. V was pared by 0 bases and J by 12 bases, with 5 bases of the junction left unmatched. The CDR3 DNA follows: TGTGCCACCAGCAGAGATCTGACTAGCGGGTTGTACTTC. Protein: CATSRDLTSGLYF.

The CDR3 bases are TGTGCCAGCAGGAGGCCGGGACTTCCCAAGAGTAAGAACACCGGGGAGCTGTTTTTT. It is translated as CASRRPGLPKSKNTGELFF. The chain carries TRBV6-1 and TRBJ2-2, with D perhaps matching TRBD2 (6 bases). CDR1 is MNHNS, CDR2 SASEGT, per germline. This CDR3 has 19 residues. V was clipped by 6 bases and J by 1 base, with 24 bases between them.

This clonotype has more than one count but fewer than ten. This chain uses TRBV12-3 or TRBV12-4 with TRBJ2-7; 7 bases align to TRBD2. The CDR3 has 14 amino acids. Trimming removed 10 bases from V and 0 bases from J; junction bases left unmatched: 9. This CDR3 is CATRGDGSSYEQYF. The CDR3 DNA is TGTGCCACCCGGGGGGACGGGAGCTCCTACGAGCAGTACTTC.

This sequence joins TRBV15 and TRBJ2-5; 10 bases match TRBD1. Germline CDR1 reads LNHNV; CDR2 reads YYDKDF (reference sequence). The ends lost 6 bases at V and 1 base at J; junction bases unmatched: 8. The CDR3 spans 16 residues. The CDR3 spells CATSLRTGGAQETQYF. As DNA, the CDR3 is TGTGCCACCAGTCTTCGGACAGGGGGGGCCCAAGAGACCCAGTACTTC.

The table lists this clonotype with a few counts. The chain is built from TRBV5-1 and TRBJ2-1; 11 bases fit TRBD2. Germline CDR1 is SGHRS and CDR2 is YFSETQ. This CDR3 contains 15 residues. The J segment lost 6 bases and the V segment lost 4 bases, leaving 6 bases of the junction unmatched. The CDR3 nucleotides are TGCGCCAGCAGCACTAGCGGGAGTATCTCCAATGAGCAGTTCTTC. Amino acids: CASSTSGSISNEQFF. The full variable domain, its missing parts supplied by reference TRBV5-1 and TRBJ2-1, is KAGVTQTPRYLIKTRGQQVTLSCSPISGHRSVSWYQQTPGQGLQFLFEYFSETQRNKGNFPGRFSGRQFSNSRSEMNVSTLELGDSALYLCASSTSGSISNEQFFGPGTRLTVL.